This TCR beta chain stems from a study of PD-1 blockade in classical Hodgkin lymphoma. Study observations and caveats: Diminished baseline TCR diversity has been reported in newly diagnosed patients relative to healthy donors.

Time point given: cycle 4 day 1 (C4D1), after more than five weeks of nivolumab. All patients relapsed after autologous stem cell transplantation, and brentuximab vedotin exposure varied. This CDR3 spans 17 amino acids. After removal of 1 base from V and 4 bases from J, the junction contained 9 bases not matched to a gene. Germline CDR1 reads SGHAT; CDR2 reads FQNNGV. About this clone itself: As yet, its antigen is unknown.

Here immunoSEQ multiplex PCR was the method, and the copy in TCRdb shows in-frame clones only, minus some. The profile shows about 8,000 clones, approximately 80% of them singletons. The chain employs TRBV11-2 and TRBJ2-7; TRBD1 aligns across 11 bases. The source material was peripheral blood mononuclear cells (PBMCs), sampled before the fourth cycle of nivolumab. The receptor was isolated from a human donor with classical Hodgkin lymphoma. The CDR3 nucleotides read TGTGCCAGCAGCTTAGGTACCGGGACAGGGGGTGTGTACGAGCAGTACTTC. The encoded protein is CASSLGTGTGGVYEQYF.